The T cell receptor beta chain under discussion was sequenced for a study of neurological immune-mediated disorders. The cDNA was synthesized by 5'RACE incorporating 10-nucleotide random UMIs. TCRdb passed the 5' RACE reads through MiXCR, listing each CDR3 protein once. The data hold around 69,000 distinct CDR3 sequences, with almost 3.5% observed a single time. This clonotype was observed at least ten times. PBMCs numbering 2 million and stored at -80 C yielded the unsorted libraries. V lost 0 bases to trimming and J lost 3 bases, with 11 bases between them. Germline lookup yields CDR1 KGHSH and CDR2 LQKENI. CDR3 length: 15 amino acids.

Material: PBMCs. The clonotype originates from a man aged 35 to 55 with multiple sclerosis. This rearrangement joins TRBV18 to TRBJ2-5, with D perhaps matching TRBD1 (6 bases). This chain's CDR3 is CASSPPLGTKETQYF. The CDR3 DNA reads TGTGCCAGCTCACCACCGTTGGGGACAAAAGAGACCCAGTACTTC.